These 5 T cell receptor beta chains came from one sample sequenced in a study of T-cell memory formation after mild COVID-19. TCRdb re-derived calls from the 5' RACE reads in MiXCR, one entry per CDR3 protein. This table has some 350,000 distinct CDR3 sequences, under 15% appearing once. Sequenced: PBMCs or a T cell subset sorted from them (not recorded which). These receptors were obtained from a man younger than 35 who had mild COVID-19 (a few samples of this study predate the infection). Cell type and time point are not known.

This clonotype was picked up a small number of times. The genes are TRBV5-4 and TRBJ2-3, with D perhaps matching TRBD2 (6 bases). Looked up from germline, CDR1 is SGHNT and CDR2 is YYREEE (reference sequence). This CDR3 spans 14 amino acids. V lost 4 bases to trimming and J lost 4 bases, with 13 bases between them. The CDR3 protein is CASSLFSSADTQYF. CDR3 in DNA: TGTGCCAGCAGCCTCTTCTCTAGCGCAGATACGCAGTATTTT.

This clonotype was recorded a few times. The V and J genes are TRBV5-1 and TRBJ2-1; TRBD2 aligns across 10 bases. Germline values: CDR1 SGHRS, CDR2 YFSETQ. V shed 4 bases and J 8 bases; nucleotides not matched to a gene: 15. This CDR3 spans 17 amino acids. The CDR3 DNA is TGCGCCAGCAGCAGGAGCACGGTAGCGGGGGGCGTGGATGAGCAGTTCTTC. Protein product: CASSRSTVAGGVDEQFF.

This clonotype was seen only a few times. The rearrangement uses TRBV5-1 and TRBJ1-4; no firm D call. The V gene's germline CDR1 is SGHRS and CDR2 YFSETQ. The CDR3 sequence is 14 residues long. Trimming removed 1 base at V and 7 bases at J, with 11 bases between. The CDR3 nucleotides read TGCGCCAGCAGCTTGAGGGTAGGCGGTGAAAAACTGTTTTTT. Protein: CASSLRVGGEKLFF. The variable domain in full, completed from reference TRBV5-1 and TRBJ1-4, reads KAGVTQTPRYLIKTRGQQVTLSCSPISGHRSVSWYQQTPGQGLQFLFEYFSETQRNKGNFPGRFSGRQFSNSRSEMNVSTLELGDSALYLCASSLRVGGEKLFFGSGTQLSVL.

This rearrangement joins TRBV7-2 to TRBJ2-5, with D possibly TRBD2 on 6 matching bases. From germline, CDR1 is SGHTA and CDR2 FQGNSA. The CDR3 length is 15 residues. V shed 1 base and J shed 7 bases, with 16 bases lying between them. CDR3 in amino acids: CASSLGGRTLGTQYF. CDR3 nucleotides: TGTGCCAGCAGCTTAGGGGGGAGGACGCTGGGGACCCAGTACTTC. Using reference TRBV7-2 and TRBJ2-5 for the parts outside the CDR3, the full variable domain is GAGVSQSPSNKVTEKGKDVELRCDPISGHTALYWYRQSLGQGLEFLIYFQGNSAPDKSGLPSDRFSAERTGGSVSTLTIQRTQQEDSAVYLCASSLGGRTLGTQYFGPGTRLLVL.

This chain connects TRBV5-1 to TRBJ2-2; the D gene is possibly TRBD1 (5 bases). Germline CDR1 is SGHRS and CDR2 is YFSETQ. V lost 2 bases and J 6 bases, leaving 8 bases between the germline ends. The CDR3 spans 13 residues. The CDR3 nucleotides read TGCGCCAGCAGCTTTCCAGGGCCCGGGGAGCTGTTTTTT. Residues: CASSFPGPGELFF.